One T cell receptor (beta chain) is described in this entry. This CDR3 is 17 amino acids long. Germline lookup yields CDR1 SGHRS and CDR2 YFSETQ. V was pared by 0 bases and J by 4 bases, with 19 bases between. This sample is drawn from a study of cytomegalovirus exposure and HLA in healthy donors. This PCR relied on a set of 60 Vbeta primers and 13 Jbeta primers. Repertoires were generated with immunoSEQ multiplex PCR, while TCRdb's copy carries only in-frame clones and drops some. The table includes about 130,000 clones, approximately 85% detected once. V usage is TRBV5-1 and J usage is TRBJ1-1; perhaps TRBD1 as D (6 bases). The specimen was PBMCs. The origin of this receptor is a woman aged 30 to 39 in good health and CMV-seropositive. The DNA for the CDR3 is TGCGCCAGCAGCTTGGGACCGGGGGGGCAGGATACCACTGAAGCTTTCTTT. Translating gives CASSLGPGGQDTTEAFF.